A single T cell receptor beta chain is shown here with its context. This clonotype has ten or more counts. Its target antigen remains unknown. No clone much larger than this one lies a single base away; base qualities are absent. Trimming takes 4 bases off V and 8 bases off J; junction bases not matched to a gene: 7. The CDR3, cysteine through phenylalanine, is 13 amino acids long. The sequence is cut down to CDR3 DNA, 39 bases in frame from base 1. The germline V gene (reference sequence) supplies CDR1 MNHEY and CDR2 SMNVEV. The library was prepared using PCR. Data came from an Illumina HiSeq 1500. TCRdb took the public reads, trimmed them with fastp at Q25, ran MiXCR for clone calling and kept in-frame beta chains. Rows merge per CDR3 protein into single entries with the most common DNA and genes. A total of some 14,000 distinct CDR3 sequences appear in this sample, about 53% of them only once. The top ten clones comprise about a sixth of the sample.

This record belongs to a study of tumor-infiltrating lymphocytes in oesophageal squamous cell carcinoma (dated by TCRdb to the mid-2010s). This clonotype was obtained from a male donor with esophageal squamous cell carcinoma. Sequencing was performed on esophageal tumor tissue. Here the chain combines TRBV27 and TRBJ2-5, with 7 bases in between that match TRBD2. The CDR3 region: CASSSGLGFTQYF. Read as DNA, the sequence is TGTGCCAGCAGTTCCGGACTAGGATTCACCCAGTACTTC.